The following is a T cell receptor (beta chain) sequence with its context. A mixed TRB-A/B primer pool amplified rearranged TRB by multiplex touch-down PCR. TCRdb processed the multiplex PCR reads anew with MiXCR; each CDR3 protein has one entry. The table records under 8,500 distinct CDR3 sequences, roughly 32% of them present only once. The data stem from a study of T cell repertoires in aging, cancer and after chemotherapy. The V segment lost 6 bases and the J segment 10 bases; nucleotides outside the gene matches: 8. Germline V CDR1 and CDR2: DFQATT, SNEGSKA (reference sequence). This CDR3 comprises 13 residues. Amplification of TCR beta used genomic DNA extracted from peripheral blood.

V usage is TRBV20-1 and J usage is TRBJ1-6, with 8 bases that match TRBD1. The sequenced sample was blood. This clonotype was obtained from a human donor in good health. CDR3 in DNA: TGCAGTGCAAACCAGGGGGCTCGATCACCCCTCCACTTT. Its translation is CSANQGARSPLHF.